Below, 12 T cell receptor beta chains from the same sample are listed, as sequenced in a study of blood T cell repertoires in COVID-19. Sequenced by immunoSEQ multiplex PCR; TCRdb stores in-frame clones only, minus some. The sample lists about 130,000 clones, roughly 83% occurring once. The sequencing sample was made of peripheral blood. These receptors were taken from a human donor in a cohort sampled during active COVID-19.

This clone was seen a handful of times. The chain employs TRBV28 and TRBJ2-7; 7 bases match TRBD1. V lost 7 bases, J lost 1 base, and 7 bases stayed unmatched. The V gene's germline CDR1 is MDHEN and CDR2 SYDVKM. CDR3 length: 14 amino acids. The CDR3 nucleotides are TGTGCCAGCACCCTCAGGGGGAGTTCCTACGAGCAGTACTTC. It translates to CASTLRGSSYEQYF. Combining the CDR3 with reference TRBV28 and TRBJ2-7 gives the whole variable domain DVKVTQSSRYLVKRTGEKVFLECVQDMDHENMFWYRQDPGLGLRLIYFSYDVKMKEKGDIPEGYSVSREKKERFSLILESASTNQTSMYLCASTLRGSSYEQYFGPGTRLTVT.

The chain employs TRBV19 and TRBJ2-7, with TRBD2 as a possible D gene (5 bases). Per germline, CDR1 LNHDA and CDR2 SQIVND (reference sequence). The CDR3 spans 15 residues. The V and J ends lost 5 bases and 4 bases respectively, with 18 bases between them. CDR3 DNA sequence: TGTGCCAGTAGTTCCAAGCCAGGACTGCTTTACGAGCAGTACTTC. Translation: CASSSKPGLLYEQYF.

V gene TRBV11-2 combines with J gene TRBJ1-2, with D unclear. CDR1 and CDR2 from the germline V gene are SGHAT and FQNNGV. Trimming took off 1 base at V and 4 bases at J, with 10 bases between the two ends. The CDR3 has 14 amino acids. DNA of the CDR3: TGTGCCAGCAGCTTAGGCGGGAGCCGCTATGGCTACACCTTC. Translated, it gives CASSLGGSRYGYTF.

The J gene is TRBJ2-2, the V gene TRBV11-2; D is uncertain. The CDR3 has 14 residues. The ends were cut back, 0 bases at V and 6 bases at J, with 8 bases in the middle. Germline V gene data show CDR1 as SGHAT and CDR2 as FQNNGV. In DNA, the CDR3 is TGTGCCAGCAGCTTAGATATCGGGTCCGGGGAGCTGTTTTTT. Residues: CASSLDIGSGELFF. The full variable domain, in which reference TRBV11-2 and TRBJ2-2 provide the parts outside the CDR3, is EAGVAQSPRYKIIEKRQSVAFWCNPISGHATLYWYQQILGQGPKLLIQFQNNGVVDDSQLPKDRFSAERLKGVDSTLKIQPAKLEDSAVYLCASSLDIGSGELFFGEGSRLTVL.

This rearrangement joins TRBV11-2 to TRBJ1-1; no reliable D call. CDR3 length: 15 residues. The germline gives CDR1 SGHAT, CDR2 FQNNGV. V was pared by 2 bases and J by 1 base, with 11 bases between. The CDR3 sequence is CASSLMEARNTEAFF. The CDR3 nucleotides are TGTGCCAGCAGCTTAATGGAAGCGAGGAACACTGAAGCTTTCTTT.

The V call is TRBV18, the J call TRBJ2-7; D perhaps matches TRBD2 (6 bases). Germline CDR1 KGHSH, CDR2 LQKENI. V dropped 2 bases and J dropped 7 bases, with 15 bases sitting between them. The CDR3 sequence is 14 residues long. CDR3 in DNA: TGTGCCAGCTCACCAAAATCGGAGGGCCCGGAGCAGTACTTC. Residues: CASSPKSEGPEQYF.

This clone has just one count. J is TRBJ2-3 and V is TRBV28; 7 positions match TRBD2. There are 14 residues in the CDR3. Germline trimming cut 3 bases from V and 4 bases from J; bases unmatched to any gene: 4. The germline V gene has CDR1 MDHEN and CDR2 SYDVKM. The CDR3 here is CASSLGGNADTQYF. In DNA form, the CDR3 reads TGTGCCAGCAGTTTGGGAGGGAACGCAGATACGCAGTATTTT.

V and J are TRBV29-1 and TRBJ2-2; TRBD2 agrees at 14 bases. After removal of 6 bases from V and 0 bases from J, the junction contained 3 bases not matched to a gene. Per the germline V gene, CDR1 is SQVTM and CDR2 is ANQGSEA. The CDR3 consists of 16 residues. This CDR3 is CSVGGLAGANTGELFF. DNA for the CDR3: TGCAGCGTGGGGGGACTAGCGGGGGCGAACACCGGGGAGCTGTTTTTT.

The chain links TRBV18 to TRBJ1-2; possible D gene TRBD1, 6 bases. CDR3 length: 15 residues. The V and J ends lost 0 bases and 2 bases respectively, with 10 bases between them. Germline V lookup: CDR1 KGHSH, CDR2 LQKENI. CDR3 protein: CASSPPETGNYGYTF. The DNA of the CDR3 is TGTGCCAGCTCACCACCGGAGACAGGCAACTATGGCTACACCTTC.

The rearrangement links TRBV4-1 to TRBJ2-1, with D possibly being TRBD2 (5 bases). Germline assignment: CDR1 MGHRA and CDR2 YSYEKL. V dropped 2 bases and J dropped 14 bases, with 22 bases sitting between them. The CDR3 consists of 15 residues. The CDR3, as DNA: TGCGCCAGCAGCCAACCTCCCGGGAAGCCGCCACGGGAGTTCTTC. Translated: CASSQPPGKPPREFF.

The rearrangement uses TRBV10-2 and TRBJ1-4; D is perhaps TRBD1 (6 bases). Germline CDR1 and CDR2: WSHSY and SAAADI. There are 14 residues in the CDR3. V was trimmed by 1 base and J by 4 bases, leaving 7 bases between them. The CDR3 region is CASSEWGLNEKLFF. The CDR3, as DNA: TGCGCCAGCAGTGAGTGGGGGCTTAATGAAAAACTGTTTTTT.

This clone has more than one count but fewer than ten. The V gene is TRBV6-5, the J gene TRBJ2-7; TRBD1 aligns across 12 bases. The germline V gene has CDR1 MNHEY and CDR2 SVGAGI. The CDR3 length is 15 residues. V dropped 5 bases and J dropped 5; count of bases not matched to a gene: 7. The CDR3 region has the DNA TGTGCCAGCAGTACGTGGGGACAGGGGGCGAACGAGCAGTACTTC. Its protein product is CASSTWGQGANEQYF.